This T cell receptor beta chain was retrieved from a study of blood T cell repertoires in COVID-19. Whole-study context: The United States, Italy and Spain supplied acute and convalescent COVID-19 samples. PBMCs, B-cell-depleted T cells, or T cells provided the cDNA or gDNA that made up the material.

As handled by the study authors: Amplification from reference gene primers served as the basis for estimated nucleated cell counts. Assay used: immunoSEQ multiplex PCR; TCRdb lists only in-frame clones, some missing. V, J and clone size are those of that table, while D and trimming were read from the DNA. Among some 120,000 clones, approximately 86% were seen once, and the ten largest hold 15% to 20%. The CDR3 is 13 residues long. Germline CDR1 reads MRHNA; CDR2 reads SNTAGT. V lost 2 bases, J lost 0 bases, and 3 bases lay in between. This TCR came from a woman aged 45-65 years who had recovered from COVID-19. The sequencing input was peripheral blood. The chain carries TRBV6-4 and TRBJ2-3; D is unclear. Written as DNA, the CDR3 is TGTGCCAGCAGTGACCGGAGCACAGATACGCAGTATTTT. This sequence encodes CASSDRSTDTQYF.